Below, 6 T cell receptor beta chains from the same sample are listed, as sequenced in a study of blood T cell repertoires in COVID-19. Generated by immunoSEQ multiplex PCR, the TCRdb table keeps only in-frame clones and is missing some. The sample carries some 400,000 clones, around 87% recorded once. Sequencing was done on a sample of peripheral blood. These receptors originate from a woman aged 55 to 70 with COVID-19, enrolled during active disease.

The J gene is TRBJ2-3, the V gene TRBV3-1 (or the pseudogene TRBV3-2); D may be TRBD2 (5 bases). CDR3 length equals 16 residues. Germline CDR1 reads LGHDT; CDR2 reads YNNKEL (reference sequence). The V and J ends lost 2 bases and 0 bases respectively, with 12 bases between them. Here the CDR3 reads CASSQRRTSSTDTQYF. The CDR3 bases are TGTGCCAGCAGCCAAAGGCGGACTTCTAGCACAGATACGCAGTATTTT.

The chain employs TRBV19 and TRBJ2-3; TRBD1 matches at 10 bases. The CDR3 sequence is 15 residues long. V lost 4 bases and J lost 3; bases outside the gene matches: 4. Germline CDR1 LNHDA, CDR2 SQIVND (reference sequence). The CDR3 protein is CASSTPGQGTDTQYF. The CDR3 DNA sequence: TGTGCCAGTAGTACTCCGGGACAGGGGACAGATACGCAGTATTTT.

As concerns this clone: This may be a read error, as it is one base from a much larger clone. Additional DNA sequences in this sample encode the identical CDR3. This sequence joins TRBV5-1 and TRBJ1-1; TRBD1 matches 7 bases. CDR1 and CDR2 (germline): SGHRS, YFSETQ. V dropped 4 bases and J dropped 1; count of bases not matched to a gene: 4. This CDR3 contains 14 residues. CDR3 protein: CASSRGTENTEAFF. The DNA for the CDR3 is TGCGCCAGCAGCCGAGGGACAGAGAACACTGAAGCTTTCTTT.

This sequence joins TRBV7-2 and TRBJ2-5; 8 bases fit TRBD2. V shed 0 bases, J shed 1 base, and the junction held 19 bases outside the gene matches. This CDR3 contains 21 residues. Germline V CDR1 and CDR2: SGHTA, FQGNSA. The CDR3 loop reads CASSLAYWVAGRRGRQETQYF. Here the CDR3 DNA reads TGTGCCAGCAGCTTAGCGTACTGGGTAGCGGGGAGACGGGGTCGCCAAGAGACCCAGTACTTC.

The chain employs TRBV7-3 and TRBJ2-3, with 9 bases matching TRBD2. The CDR3 sequence is 16 residues long. Germline V CDR1 and CDR2: SGHTA, FQGTGA. V gave up 3 bases and J gave up 3 bases; unmatched junction bases: 7. The CDR3 protein is CASSFLAGGPTDTQYF. In DNA, the CDR3 is TGTGCCAGCAGCTTCCTCGCGGGGGGGCCGACAGATACGCAGTATTTT.

This clone has only one observation. The J gene is TRBJ2-5, the V gene TRBV4-2; possibly TRBD2 for D (6 bases). The germline gives CDR1 LGHNA, CDR2 YNFKEQ. V lost 0 bases to trimming and J lost 2 bases, with 16 bases between them. This CDR3 is built from 17 residues. CDR3 residues: CASSQEHGRGLQETQYF. In nucleotides, the CDR3 is TGTGCCAGCAGCCAAGAACATGGGCGGGGATTACAAGAGACCCAGTACTTC.